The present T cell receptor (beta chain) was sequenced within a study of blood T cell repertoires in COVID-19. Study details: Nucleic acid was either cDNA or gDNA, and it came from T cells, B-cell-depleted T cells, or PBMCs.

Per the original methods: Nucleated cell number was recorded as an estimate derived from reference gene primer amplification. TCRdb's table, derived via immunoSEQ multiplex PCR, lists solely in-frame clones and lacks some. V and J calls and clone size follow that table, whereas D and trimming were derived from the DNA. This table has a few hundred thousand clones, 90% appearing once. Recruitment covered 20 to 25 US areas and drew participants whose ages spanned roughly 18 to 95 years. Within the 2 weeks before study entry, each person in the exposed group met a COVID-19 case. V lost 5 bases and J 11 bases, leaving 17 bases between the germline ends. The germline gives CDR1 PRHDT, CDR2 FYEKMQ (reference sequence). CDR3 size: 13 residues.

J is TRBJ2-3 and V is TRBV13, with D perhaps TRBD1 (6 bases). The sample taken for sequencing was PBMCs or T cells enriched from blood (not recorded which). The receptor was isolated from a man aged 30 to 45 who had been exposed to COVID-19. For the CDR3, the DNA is TGTGCCAGCAGCGCCGTGACAGGTTGGGAGCAGTATTTT. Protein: CASSAVTGWEQYF.